This passage covers 32 T cell receptor beta chains from one sample sequenced in a study of cytomegalovirus exposure and HLA in healthy donors. With 60 Vbeta and 13 Jbeta primers, the PCR was carried out. Data came from immunoSEQ multiplex PCR; TCRdb stores just in-frame clones and leaves some out. The sample shows about 170,000 clones, over 75% of them seen only once. The sample comprised PBMCs. These receptors were obtained from a woman in her forties or fifties in good health and CMV-seropositive.

The chain links TRBV6-4 to TRBJ2-3; 11 nucleotides match TRBD2. The J segment lost 2 bases and the V segment lost 8 bases, leaving 9 bases of the junction unmatched. The CDR3 contains 16 residues. Germline V gene data show CDR1 as MRHNA and CDR2 as SNTAGT. CDR3 coding DNA: TGTGCCAGCGGGGAAGCTAGCGGGGGGCCCACAGATACGCAGTATTTT. Residues: CASGEASGGPTDTQYF.

This clone was observed a few times. The genes are TRBV7-8 and TRBJ2-7, with 7 positions matching TRBD2. Trimming removed 1 base from V and 6 bases from J; junction bases left unmatched: 9. CDR1 and CDR2 (germline): SGHVS, FQNEAQ. The CDR3 runs to 15 residues. The DNA for the CDR3 is TGTGCCAGCAGCTTAGGGGGAAGCGGGACTACCGAGCAGTACTTC. Protein: CASSLGGSGTTEQYF.

In its sample, this clone was seen once. This chain joins TRBV28 and TRBJ2-7; 7 bases are shared with TRBD1. The CDR3 covers 13 residues. Unmatched junction bases numbered 4, after V lost 6 bases and J lost 2 bases. From germline, CDR1 is MDHEN and CDR2 SYDVKM. CDR3 nucleotides: TGTGCCAGCAGGGTGACAGGGACCTACGAGCAGTACTTC. Its protein product is CASRVTGTYEQYF.

This rearrangement joins TRBV2 to TRBJ1-1; 7 bases are shared with TRBD1. The CDR3 spans 12 residues. The germline gives CDR1 SNHLY, CDR2 FYNNEI. The CDR3, as DNA: TGTGCATCCAGGGGGGATTACGCTGAAGCTTTCTTT. Residues: CASRGDYAEAFF.

The chain uses TRBV9 and TRBJ1-4; 10 bases map to TRBD1. V was clipped by 0 bases and J by 9 bases; unmatched bases: 5. Germline V gene lookup returns CDR1 SGDLS and CDR2 YYNGEE. The CDR3 is 15 amino acids. The CDR3 here is CASSVEGQGTKKLFF. CDR3 nucleotide sequence: TGTGCCAGCAGCGTAGAGGGACAGGGGACCAAAAAACTGTTTTTT.

The chain couples TRBV7-3 to TRBJ2-2; TRBD1 matches at 8 bases. Germline CDR1 reads SGHTA; CDR2 reads FQGTGA. V was clipped by 5 bases and J by 7 bases; unmatched bases: 12. The CDR3 consists of 16 residues. CDR3 coding DNA: TGTGCCAGCAGCCTGCGAATTGGACAGGGTGGCGGGGAGCTGTTTTTT. This translates into CASSLRIGQGGGELFF.

This chain links TRBV30 with TRBJ1-5; 10 bases are a match to TRBD1. Trimming took 4 bases from V and 0 from J; bases not matched to a gene: 9. CDR1 is GTSNPN and CDR2 is SVGIG in the germline V gene (reference sequence). This CDR3 has 17 residues. The CDR3 reads CAWMEGQGRNSNQPQHF. The CDR3 DNA reads as TGTGCCTGGATGGAGGGACAGGGGCGTAATAGCAATCAGCCCCAGCATTTT.

This clone has only a few counts. This chain links TRBV4-3 with TRBJ2-7, with 8 bases matching TRBD1. This CDR3 has 14 residues. With 3 bases clipped from V and 3 bases from J, the junction kept 4 bases outside the gene matches. Germline V gene sequence: CDR1 LGHNA, CDR2 YSLEER. CDR3 loop: CASSHMDRDYEQYF. The CDR3 nucleotides are TGCGCCAGCAGCCACATGGACAGGGACTACGAGCAGTACTTC.

J is TRBJ1-3 and V is TRBV29-1, with D perhaps TRBD1 (6 bases). The CDR3 spans 13 residues. Trimming cost V 4 bases and J 7 bases, with 14 bases left between them. Germline-derived CDR1 and CDR2 are SQVTM and ANQGSEA. This CDR3 is CSVGAGERNTIYF. The CDR3 coding sequence is TGCAGCGTTGGGGCAGGGGAGCGGAACACCATATATTTT.

This chain uses TRBV5-1 with TRBJ1-2; TRBD1 might be the D (6 bases). CDR1 and CDR2 (germline): SGHRS, YFSETQ. Trimming stripped 4 bases from V and 8 bases from J, with 21 bases between. CDR3 length: 15 amino acids. CDR3 DNA: TGCGCCAGCAGCCCGGACAGCCCCGACCGGGGAGGCTACACCTTC. Protein product: CASSPDSPDRGGYTF.

The chain employs TRBV10-3 and TRBJ1-2; 9 positions agree with TRBD1. The length of the CDR3 is 13 residues. V was pared by 5 bases and J by 7 bases, with 5 bases of the junction left unmatched. Germline V CDR1 and CDR2: ENHRY, SYGVKD. The CDR3 spells CAISTEQGAGYTF. Written as DNA, the CDR3 is TGTGCCATCAGTACAGAACAGGGGGCTGGCTACACCTTC.

A note on this clone: The germline gene is not matched at one end of the junction; a read error may be the cause. The CDR3 here is CASSASTGSNYGYTF. CDR3 DNA: TGTGCCAGCAGCGCCTCGACAGGGTCTAACTATGGTTACACCTTC. This chain links TRBV9 with TRBJ1-2; 7 bases map to TRBD1. Germline V gene lookup returns CDR1 SGDLS and CDR2 YYNGEE. This CDR3 has 15 amino acids.

This rearrangement joins TRBV9 to TRBJ1-3; unclear D gene. The V end was cut by 0 bases, the J end by 0 bases, with 13 bases between. Germline V gives CDR1 SGDLS, CDR2 YYNGEE. The CDR3 totals 17 residues. DNA of the CDR3: TGTGCCAGCAGCGTAGGGCCCAGGTTTCGCTCTGGAAACACCATATATTTT. Its translation: CASSVGPRFRSGNTIYF. Complete variable domain (other parts from reference TRBV9 and TRBJ1-3): DSGVTQTPKHLITATGQRVTLRCSPRSGDLSVYWYQQSLDQGLQFLIQYYNGEERAKGNILERFSAQQFPDLHSELNLSSLELGDSALYFCASSVGPRFRSGNTIYFGEGSWLTVV.

This clone occurred once. The genes are TRBV28 and TRBJ1-2; TRBD1 matches 8 bases. Trimming at V came to 7 bases and at J to 12 bases, leaving 19 bases not matched to a gene. Germline CDR1 and CDR2: MDHEN and SYDVKM. The CDR3 is made up of 15 amino acids. The chain's CDR3 is CASTTPSGQGRRNTF. In DNA, the CDR3 is TGTGCCAGCACTACCCCCTCCGGACAGGGTAGAAGGAACACCTTC.

This clone came up once. V is TRBV28 and J is TRBJ1-2; 9 bases match TRBD1. Germline CDR1 reads MDHEN; CDR2 reads SYDVKM. The CDR3 runs to 14 residues. J was trimmed by 6 bases and V by 7 bases; bases with no gene match: 9. The CDR3 DNA reads as TGTGCCAGCACCATAAACAGGGGGCAGGATGGCTACACCTTC. As protein: CASTINRGQDGYTF.

The CDR3 loop is CASSELQGLSGYTF. CDR3 nucleotides: TGTGCCAGCAGCGAACTACAGGGGCTCAGTGGCTACACCTTC. The chain is built from TRBV2 and TRBJ1-2; 7 positions match TRBD1. The CDR3 loop spans 14 amino acids. Germline loops: CDR1 SNHLY, CDR2 FYNNEI. V shed 6 bases and J 7 bases; nucleotides not matched to a gene: 11.

This clone was observed a handful of times. One end of the junction does not line up with germline, which may come from a read error. The CDR3 loop reads CASSRTGIDEQYF. CDR3 DNA sequence: TGTGCTAGCAGCCGGACAGGGATTGACGAGCAGTACTTC. The chain joins TRBV7-7 to TRBJ2-7; 8 bases fit TRBD1. Germline loops: CDR1 SSHAT, CDR2 FNYEAQ (reference sequence). The CDR3 covers 13 residues.

V usage is TRBV7-9 and J usage is TRBJ2-5; a weak D match, TRBD1 (6 bases). With 5 bases removed from V and 5 bases from J, the gap between germline ends came to 12 bases. CDR3 length: 13 residues. Germline CDR1 and CDR2: SEHNR and FQNEAQ (reference sequence). The CDR3 DNA sequence: TGTGCCAGCAGCCCACAGGGTGGGGAGACCCAGTACTTC. Translation gives CASSPQGGETQYF.

The sample holds one count of this clone. This rearrangement joins TRBV7-9 to TRBJ1-2, with D possibly TRBD1 on 5 matching bases. The germline gives CDR1 SEHNR, CDR2 FQNEAQ (reference sequence). This CDR3 is built from 16 residues. The V gene lost 8 bases and the J gene lost 4 bases, with 23 bases spanning the gap. The CDR3: CASRMTGTRGIYGYTF. CDR3 sequence (DNA): TGTGCCAGCCGGATGACGGGGACTCGAGGAATCTATGGCTACACCTTC. Looking up the rest from reference TRBV7-9 and TRBJ1-2 gives the full variable domain: DTGVSQNPRHKITKRGQNVTFRCDPISEHNRLYWYRQTLGQGPEFLTYFQNEAQLEKSRLLSDRFSAERPKGSFSTLEIQRTEQGDSAMYLCASRMTGTRGIYGYTFGSGTRLTVV.

The chain combines TRBV14 with TRBJ2-7; D remains unclear. CDR3 length equals 13 residues. Germline loops: CDR1 SGHDN, CDR2 FVKESK. The ends were cut back, 0 bases at V and 6 bases at J, with 9 bases in the middle. CDR3 in amino acids: CASSQDLPSEQYF. Written as DNA, the CDR3 is TGTGCCAGCAGCCAAGACCTACCCTCCGAGCAGTACTTC.

As regards this clone: The sample holds other DNA sequences that translate to the same CDR3. J is TRBJ1-3 and V is TRBV6-6; 8 positions match TRBD1. The CDR3 has 16 amino acids. Germline CDR1 and CDR2: MNHNY and SVGAGI (reference sequence). The junction had 9 bases not matched to a gene; V was cut back by 4 bases and J by 4 bases. CDR3 protein: CASSSHRGIDGNTIYF. In DNA form, the CDR3 reads TGTGCCAGCAGTTCGCACAGGGGGATTGACGGAAACACCATATATTTT.

As DNA, the CDR3 is TGTGCCAGCAGCCGAGGTCTGATAATTAACAATGAGCAGTTCTTC. This translates into CASSRGLIINNEQFF. J is TRBJ2-1 and V is TRBV28; no clear D. The germline CDR1 and CDR2 sequences are MDHEN and SYDVKM. CDR3 size: 15 residues. V lost 6 bases to trimming and J lost 5 bases, with 17 bases between them.

This chain joins TRBV30 and TRBJ2-6; 7 bases align to TRBD1. Germline V gives CDR1 GTSNPN, CDR2 SVGIG (reference sequence). The CDR3 runs to 15 residues. V shed 0 bases, J shed 2 bases, and the junction held 1 base outside the gene matches. The chain's CDR3 is CAWSVGQTGANVLTF. The CDR3 DNA follows: TGTGCCTGGAGTGTGGGACAGACTGGGGCCAACGTCCTGACTTTC.

This clone was detected only a few times. This chain joins TRBV5-8 and TRBJ1-1; D gene uncertain. The CDR3 loop spans 14 amino acids. Trimming cost V 6 bases and J 1 base, with 13 bases left between them. CDR1 and CDR2 from the germline V gene are SGHTS and YDEGEE. CDR3 in amino acids: CASNREGSNTEAFF. The CDR3 DNA sequence: TGTGCCAGCAACCGCGAGGGATCGAACACTGAAGCTTTCTTT.

V usage is TRBV18 and J usage is TRBJ2-7; TRBD2 matches at 8 bases. Unmatched junction bases numbered 12, after V lost 6 bases and J lost 5 bases. The CDR3 consists of 15 residues. Looked up from germline, CDR1 is KGHSH and CDR2 is LQKENI. The chain's CDR3 is CASSPGSGRKDEQYF. Here the CDR3 DNA reads TGTGCCAGCTCGCCTGGGAGCGGGAGAAAGGACGAGCAGTACTTC.

The CDR3 DNA reads as TGTGCCAGCAGTTACCGGGATACCTACGAGCAGTACTTC. It specifies CASSYRDTYEQYF. The chain couples TRBV6-6 to TRBJ2-7; the D gene is possibly TRBD2 (5 bases). The germline V and J ends were trimmed by 2 bases and 2 bases, with 7 bases remaining between them. The CDR3 contains 13 residues. Germline CDR1 reads MNHNY; CDR2 reads SVGAGI (reference sequence).

V is TRBV29-1 and J is TRBJ2-5; 10 bases agree with TRBD1. Unmatched junction bases numbered 13, after V lost 7 bases and J lost 5 bases. Germline V gene data show CDR1 as SQVTM and CDR2 as ANQGSEA. This CDR3 comprises 15 residues. The CDR3 region has the DNA TGCAGCGCGCCGGGACAGGGGATGGGTGGGGAGACCCAGTACTTC. Translating gives CSAPGQGMGGETQYF.

V gene TRBV19 combines with J gene TRBJ1-2, with D possibly being TRBD1 (5 bases). The V end lost 4 bases, the J end lost 3 bases, and 15 bases lay between the germline ends. Per the germline V gene, CDR1 is LNHDA and CDR2 is SQIVND (reference sequence). There are 15 residues in the CDR3. The CDR3 DNA reads as TGTGCCAGTAGTACCCAGGGAGGGGCGCACTATGGCTACACCTTC. This codes for CASSTQGGAHYGYTF.

The sample holds a few counts of this clone. The CDR3 DNA sequence: TGTGCCAGTAGTATTTCCAGGGGTTTTAACAATGAGCAGTTCTTC. It codes for CASSISRGFNNEQFF. This chain joins TRBV19 and TRBJ2-1; perhaps TRBD1 as D (6 bases). In germline, CDR1 is LNHDA, CDR2 SQIVND (reference sequence). The CDR3 has 15 amino acids. V lost 3 bases and J lost 5, with 14 bases in between.

This clone appeared a few times. This chain links TRBV7-2 with TRBJ2-2, with TRBD2 identical over 8 bases. V dropped 2 bases and J dropped 3; count of bases not matched to a gene: 5. Germline V gene data show CDR1 as SGHTA and CDR2 as FQGNSA. This CDR3 region has 16 residues. CDR3 coding DNA: TGTGCCAGCAGCTTAATACTAGCGGAGCACACCGGGGAGCTGTTTTTT. As protein: CASSLILAEHTGELFF.

The V and J genes are TRBV18 and TRBJ2-7; D perhaps matches TRBD1 (6 bases). Trimming shortened V by 3 bases and J by 0 bases, and 9 bases separated the two germline ends. Germline V gives CDR1 KGHSH, CDR2 LQKENI. The CDR3 spans 14 residues. The CDR3, as DNA: TGTGCCAGCTCACCGAGGACAGACTCCTACGAGCAGTACTTC. Residues: CASSPRTDSYEQYF.

The rearrangement joins TRBV7-8 to TRBJ1-2, with D maybe TRBD1 (6 bases). With 5 bases removed from V and 3 bases from J, the gap between germline ends came to 13 bases. Germline V gives CDR1 SGHVS, CDR2 FQNEAQ. The CDR3 has 14 residues. The CDR3 spells CASSPGGQYYGYTF. In DNA form, the CDR3 reads TGTGCCAGCAGCCCGGGGGGGCAGTACTATGGCTACACCTTC.